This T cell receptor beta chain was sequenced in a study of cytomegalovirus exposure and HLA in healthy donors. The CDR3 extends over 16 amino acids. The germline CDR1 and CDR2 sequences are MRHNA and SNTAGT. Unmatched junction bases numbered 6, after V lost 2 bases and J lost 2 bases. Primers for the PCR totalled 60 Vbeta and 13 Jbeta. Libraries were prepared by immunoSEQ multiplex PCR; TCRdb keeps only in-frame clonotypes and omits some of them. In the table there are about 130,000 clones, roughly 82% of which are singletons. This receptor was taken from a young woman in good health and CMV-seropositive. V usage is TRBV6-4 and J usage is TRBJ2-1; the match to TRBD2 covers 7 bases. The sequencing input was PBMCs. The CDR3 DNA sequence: TGTGCCAGCAGTGACAGCTCGGGGGGTCCCTACAATGAGCAGTTCTTC. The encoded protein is CASSDSSGGPYNEQFF.